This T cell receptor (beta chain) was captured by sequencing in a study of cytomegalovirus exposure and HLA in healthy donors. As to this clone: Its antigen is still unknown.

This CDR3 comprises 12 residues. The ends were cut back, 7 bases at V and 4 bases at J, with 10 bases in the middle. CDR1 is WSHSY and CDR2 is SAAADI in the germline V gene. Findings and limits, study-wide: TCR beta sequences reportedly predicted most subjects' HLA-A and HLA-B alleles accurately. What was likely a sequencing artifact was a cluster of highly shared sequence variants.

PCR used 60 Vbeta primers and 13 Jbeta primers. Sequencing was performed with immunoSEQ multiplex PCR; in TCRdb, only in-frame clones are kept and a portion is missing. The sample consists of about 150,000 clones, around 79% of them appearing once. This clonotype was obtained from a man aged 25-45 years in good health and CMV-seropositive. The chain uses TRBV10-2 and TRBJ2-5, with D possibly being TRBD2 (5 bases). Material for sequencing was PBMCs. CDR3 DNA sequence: TGCGCCAGCACGGGTGGGAGAGAGACCCAGTACTTC. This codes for CASTGGRETQYF.